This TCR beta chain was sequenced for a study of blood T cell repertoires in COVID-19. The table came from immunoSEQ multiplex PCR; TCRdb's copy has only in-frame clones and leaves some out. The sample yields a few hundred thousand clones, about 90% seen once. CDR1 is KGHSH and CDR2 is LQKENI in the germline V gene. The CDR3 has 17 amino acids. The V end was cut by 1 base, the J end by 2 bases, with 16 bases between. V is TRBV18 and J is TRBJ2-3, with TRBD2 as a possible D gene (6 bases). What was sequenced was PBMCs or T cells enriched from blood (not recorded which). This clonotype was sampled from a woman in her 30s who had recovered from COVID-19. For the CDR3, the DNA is TGTGCCAGCTCACCACAGGAGGGTTCAACCTACACAGATACGCAGTATTTT. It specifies CASSPQEGSTYTDTQYF. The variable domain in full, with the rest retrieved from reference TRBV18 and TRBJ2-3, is NAGVMQNPRHLVRRRGQEARLRCSPMKGHSHVYWYRQLPEEGLKFMVYLQKENIIDESGMPKERFSAEFPKEGPSILRIQQVVRGDSAAYFCASSPQEGSTYTDTQYFGPGTRLTVL.